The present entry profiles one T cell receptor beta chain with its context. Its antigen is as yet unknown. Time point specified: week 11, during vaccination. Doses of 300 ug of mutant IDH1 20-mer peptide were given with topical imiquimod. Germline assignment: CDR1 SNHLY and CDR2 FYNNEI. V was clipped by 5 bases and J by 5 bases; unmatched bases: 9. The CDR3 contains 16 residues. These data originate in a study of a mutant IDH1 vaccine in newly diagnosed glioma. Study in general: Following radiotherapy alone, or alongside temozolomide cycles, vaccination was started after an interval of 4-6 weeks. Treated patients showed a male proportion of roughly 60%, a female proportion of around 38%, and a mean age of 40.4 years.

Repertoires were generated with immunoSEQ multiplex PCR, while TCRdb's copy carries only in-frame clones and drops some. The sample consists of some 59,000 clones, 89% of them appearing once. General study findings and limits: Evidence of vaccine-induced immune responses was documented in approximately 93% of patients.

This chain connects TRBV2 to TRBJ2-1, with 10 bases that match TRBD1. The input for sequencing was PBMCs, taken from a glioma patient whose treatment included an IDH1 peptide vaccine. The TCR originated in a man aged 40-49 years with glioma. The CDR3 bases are TGTGCCAGCAGTTGGGGGCCCGGGACAGGGGACAATGAGCAGTTCTTC. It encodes CASSWGPGTGDNEQFF.